This TCR beta chain comes out of a study of T cells in Graves' hyperthyroidism and ophthalmopathy. The CDR3 runs 15 residues. The V end lost 5 bases, the J end lost 1 base, and 12 bases lay between the germline ends. Those patients with uncontrolled infection, other autoimmune disease, pregnancy or lactation were excluded. Comment on this clonotype: Its antigen is as yet unknown.

Using RNA transcripts as the source, TCR beta CDR3 regions were amplified. First-round RT-PCR targeting the TCR CDR3 was performed with the HTBI primer set. TCRdb ran MiXCR on the multiplex PCR reads and lists one entry per CDR3 protein. Among a few hundred thousand distinct CDR3 sequences listed, 22% were seen once. General observations from the study: Appearing also in blood were most of the thyroid clonotypes expanded above 0.001. Model output signaled ophthalmopathy a median 6.5 months ahead of onset.

The source of this sequence is an older woman with Graves' ophthalmopathy. This sequence joins TRBV12-3 or TRBV12-4 and TRBJ2-1; no firm D call. The source material was blood. CDR3 DNA sequence: TGTGCCAGCAGTCCCGCCATGAGGTCCTACAATGAGCAGTTCTTC. Protein: CASSPAMRSYNEQFF.